Following are 21 T cell receptor beta chains from one sample sequenced in a study of vaccination and CD4 T cells after COVID-19. The assay that was used to sequence DNA from cultured CD4+ T cells was the Oncomine TCR Beta short-read assay. One entry per CDR3 protein results from TCRdb running MiXCR on the PCR reads. In the table there are about 25,000 distinct CDR3 sequences, 30% of which are singletons. Time point here: late sampling 161 to 241 days after vaccination in a few convalescent patients. The treatment here: approximately 11-day PBMC culture with coronavirus spike peptide pools or control peptides (ViraFEST assay). No cognate antigen is known for these TCRs. This material consisted of CD4+ T cells from blood, cultured in vitro, taken about 7 months after SARS-CoV-2 vaccination. These receptors were taken from a human donor who had recovered from COVID-19.

This chain connects TRBV19 to TRBJ2-1; D is undetermined. Trimming stripped 5 bases from V and 9 bases from J, with 11 bases between. Germline CDR1 LNHDA, CDR2 SQIVND (reference sequence). The CDR3 contains 12 residues. CDR3 sequence reads: CASSSSISEQFF. The CDR3 nucleotides read TGTGCCAGTAGTTCTAGTATCAGTGAGCAGTTCTTC. Combining the CDR3 with reference TRBV19 and TRBJ2-1 gives the whole variable domain DGGITQSPKYLFRKEGQNVTLSCEQNLNHDAMYWYRQDPGQGLRLIYYSQIVNDFQKGDIAEGYSVSREKKESFPLTVTSAQKNPTAFYLCASSSSISEQFFGPGTRLTVL.

The genes are TRBV5-5 and TRBJ1-1, with 7 bases that match TRBD1. V lost 2 bases and J lost 0; bases outside the gene matches: 1. The CDR3 consists of 14 residues. Germline-derived CDR1 and CDR2 are SGHKS and YYEKEE (reference sequence). In nucleotides, the CDR3 is TGTGCCAGCAGCTTCACAGGGGTGAACACTGAAGCTTTCTTT. Amino acid sequence: CASSFTGVNTEAFF.

V and J are TRBV15 and TRBJ2-1; D not certain. Germline CDR1 reads LNHNV; CDR2 reads YYDKDF (reference sequence). Trimming cost V 1 base and J 5 bases, with 6 bases left between them. The CDR3 is 13 residues long. The CDR3 bases are TGTGCCACCAGCAGAGCTATGAACAATGAGCAGTTCTTC. Encoded protein: CATSRAMNNEQFF.

This chain uses TRBV5-6 with TRBJ2-4; no clear D gene. Germline V CDR1 and CDR2: SGHDT, YYEEEE. The CDR3 runs to 14 residues. The V gene lost 4 bases and the J gene lost 1 base, with 9 bases spanning the gap. For the CDR3, the DNA is TGTGCCAGCAGCACCTCAGGTGCCAAAAACATTCAGTACTTC. It specifies CASSTSGAKNIQYF.

The chain recombines TRBV6-2 or TRBV6-3 with TRBJ1-2; 12 nucleotides align to TRBD1. The V and J ends lost 6 bases and 6 bases, in that order; junction bases with no gene match: 2. CDR3 length equals 13 residues. Germline CDR1 MNHEY, CDR2 SVGEGT. CDR3 coding DNA: TGTGCCAGCAGGCGGGACAGGGGGCATGGCTACACCTTC. Protein sequence: CASRRDRGHGYTF.

This clonotype was detected only a few times. The V call is TRBV28, the J call TRBJ1-5; D is ambiguous. Germline V lookup: CDR1 MDHEN, CDR2 SYDVKM. V was clipped by 2 bases and J by 2 bases, with 10 bases between them. The CDR3 is made up of 15 amino acids. CDR3 protein: CASSLGFRGNQPQHF. The CDR3 coding sequence is TGTGCCAGCAGTTTAGGTTTTAGGGGCAATCAGCCCCAGCATTTT.

This clonotype has just a few counts. The V gene is TRBV20-1, the J gene TRBJ2-7; D possibly corresponds to TRBD2 (6 bases). This CDR3 spans 14 amino acids. Trimming removed 3 bases at V and 5 bases at J, with 17 bases between. Germline V gives CDR1 DFQATT, CDR2 SNEGSKA (reference sequence). The CDR3: CSASKPGVSHEQYF. Here the CDR3 DNA reads TGCAGTGCTAGTAAACCGGGAGTAAGCCACGAGCAGTACTTC.

Here the CDR3 DNA reads TGTGCCAGCAGCTTAGGACGGTTCGATGGCTACACCTTC. Translation: CASSLGRFDGYTF. The J gene is TRBJ1-2, the V gene TRBV7-2, with D hard to call. The length of the CDR3 is 13 residues. Germline V gene lookup returns CDR1 SGHTA and CDR2 FQGNSA. Trimming pared 1 base from V and 6 bases from J, leaving 9 bases between.

The V gene is TRBV30, the J gene TRBJ1-6, with TRBD1 matching over 7 bases. The V segment lost 0 bases and the J segment 8 bases; nucleotides outside the gene matches: 16. The CDR3 has 18 amino acids. CDR1 is GTSNPN, CDR2 SVGIG, per germline (reference sequence). The CDR3 reads CAWSVLDRLDPEDSPLHF. CDR3 in DNA: TGTGCCTGGAGTGTACTGGACAGGCTCGATCCGGAGGATTCACCCCTCCACTTT.

This clonotype was recorded only once. The chain links TRBV28 to TRBJ2-1, with D tentatively TRBD1 (6 bases). CDR1 and CDR2 from the germline V gene are MDHEN and SYDVKM. CDR3 length equals 17 residues. Trimming took off 6 bases at V and 3 bases at J, with 21 bases between the two ends. CDR3: CASSTFKRRGFYNEQFF. The DNA of the CDR3 is TGTGCCAGCAGCACATTTAAGCGCAGGGGTTTCTACAATGAGCAGTTCTTC.

Here the CDR3 reads CASSLSVDREEGQPQHF. Written as DNA, the CDR3 is TGTGCCAGCAGTTTATCGGTGGACAGGGAAGAAGGTCAGCCCCAGCATTTT. The rearrangement links TRBV27 to TRBJ1-5; 8 bases line up with TRBD1. Trimming took 0 bases from V and 6 from J; bases not matched to a gene: 10. Germline values: CDR1 MNHEY, CDR2 SMNVEV (reference sequence). This CDR3 spans 17 amino acids.

This clonotype has more than one count but fewer than ten. V gene TRBV21-1 combines with J gene TRBJ2-5. TRBV21-1 is a pseudogene. CDR3 length: 14 amino acids. CDR3 in amino acids: CASYEQCPQETQYF. CDR3 sequence (DNA): TGTGCCAGCTATGAACAGTGCCCCCAAGAGACCCAGTACTTC.

This clonotype was counted between two and nine times. The chain combines TRBV7-2 with TRBJ2-5; a possible D gene is TRBD2 (6 bases). The germline CDR1 and CDR2 sequences are SGHTA and FQGNSA. V was trimmed by 1 base and J by 2 bases, leaving 17 bases between them. This CDR3 spans 17 amino acids. As DNA, the CDR3 is TGTGCCAGCAGCTTAGGAGTCTTGAGGGACTTACAAGAGACCCAGTACTTC. Translating it yields CASSLGVLRDLQETQYF.

This clonotype has a count of ten or more. The chain combines TRBV19 with TRBJ2-1; TRBD2 matches 11 bases. The CDR3 is 15 residues long. The ends lost 6 bases at V and 4 bases at J; junction bases unmatched: 5. Germline loops: CDR1 LNHDA, CDR2 SQIVND (reference sequence). The CDR3 reads CASSPGLAEYNEQFF. The CDR3 DNA sequence: TGTGCCAGTAGCCCGGGACTAGCGGAGTACAATGAGCAGTTCTTC.

This clonotype has just a few counts. The rearrangement links TRBV6-9 to TRBJ2-5; D is perhaps TRBD1 or TRBD2 (6 bases each). This CDR3 contains 14 residues. V was pared by 0 bases and J by 5 bases, with 10 bases between. CDR1 is MNHGY and CDR2 is SVAAGI in the germline V gene. The CDR3 spells CASSYSGGRETQYF. Here the CDR3 DNA reads TGTGCCAGCAGTTATTCTGGGGGGCGGGAGACCCAGTACTTC.

This clonotype was seen a handful of times. Here the CDR3 reads CASSYREGAYEQYF. As DNA, the CDR3 is TGTGCCAGCAGTTATAGGGAGGGGGCCTACGAGCAGTACTTC. The V gene is TRBV6-5, the J gene TRBJ2-7; perhaps TRBD2 as D (7 bases). The germline CDR1 and CDR2 sequences are MNHEY and SVGAGI. V dropped 3 bases and J dropped 2 bases, with 11 bases sitting between them. The CDR3 is 14 residues long.

V is TRBV18 and J is TRBJ1-1; D gene ambiguous. The ends were cut back, 3 bases at V and 0 bases at J, with 5 bases in the middle. Germline CDR1 and CDR2: KGHSH and LQKENI. The CDR3 loop spans 13 amino acids. CDR3 region: CASSPPMNTEAFF. The CDR3 DNA sequence: TGTGCCAGCTCACCTCCCATGAACACTGAAGCTTTCTTT.

In DNA, the CDR3 is TGCAGCGTTTTGGAGACAGGGAATTCACCCCTCCACTTT. Protein: CSVLETGNSPLHF. The V gene is TRBV29-1, the J gene TRBJ1-6; 7 bases agree with TRBD1. Germline values: CDR1 SQVTM, CDR2 ANQGSEA. This CDR3 contains 13 residues. The trim removed 5 bases at V and 7 bases at J, leaving 5 bases unmatched.

The V and J genes are TRBV7-9 and TRBJ2-4; D gene uncertain. From germline, CDR1 is SEHNR and CDR2 FQNEAQ (reference sequence). The CDR3 loop spans 12 amino acids. The V end lost 3 bases, the J end lost 3 bases, and 3 bases lay between the germline ends. The CDR3: CASSLVKNIQYF. The CDR3 DNA reads as TGTGCCAGCAGCTTGGTCAAAAACATTCAGTACTTC.

This clonotype was seen only a few times. The chain carries TRBV7-2 and TRBJ2-3; 9 bases match TRBD1. The CDR3 runs to 16 residues. The germline gives CDR1 SGHTA, CDR2 FQGNSA. Trimming removed 5 bases from V and 7 bases from J; junction bases left unmatched: 13. DNA of the CDR3: TGTGCCAGCAGCATGGGACAGGGCGCGGGGGAATATACGCAGTATTTT. Residues: CASSMGQGAGEYTQYF. The full variable domain, completed using reference TRBV7-2 and TRBJ2-3, is GAGVSQSPSNKVTEKGKDVELRCDPISGHTALYWYRQSLGQGLEFLIYFQGNSAPDKSGLPSDRFSAERTGGSVSTLTIQRTQQEDSAVYLCASSMGQGAGEYTQYFGPGTRLTVL.

This clonotype was seen more than once but under ten times. The chain carries TRBV27 and TRBJ2-1; tentative D call: TRBD1 (6 bases). This CDR3 region has 12 residues. The germline V gene has CDR1 MNHEY and CDR2 SMNVEV (reference sequence). Trimming removed 4 bases at V and 9 bases at J, with 10 bases between. This CDR3 is CASSSLGGEQFF. CDR3 bases: TGTGCCAGCAGTTCGCTAGGGGGTGAGCAGTTCTTC.